Below, 20 T cell receptor beta chains from the same sample are listed, as sequenced in a study of cytomegalovirus exposure and HLA in healthy donors. 60 Vbeta and 13 Jbeta primers were used in PCR. Sequencing used immunoSEQ multiplex PCR; TCRdb keeps in-frame clones, though not all of them. The sample holds more than 95,000 clones, roughly a tenth seen once. The sample consisted of PBMCs. These TCRs come from a man aged 40-49 years in good health and CMV-seropositive.

This chain joins TRBV9 and TRBJ2-1, with 7 bases identical to TRBD1. Germline V gene lookup returns CDR1 SGDLS and CDR2 YYNGEE. V gave up 4 bases and J gave up 7 bases; unmatched junction bases: 8. The CDR3 is made up of 14 amino acids. CDR3 sequence (DNA): TGTGCCAGCAGCCTAGGACAGGTTCAAAATGAGCAGTTCTTC. Translating gives CASSLGQVQNEQFF.

This clone was found a few times. The rearrangement joins TRBV6-5 to TRBJ2-5, with 8 bases that match TRBD1. CDR3 length: 14 amino acids. Germline V gene sequence: CDR1 MNHEY, CDR2 SVGAGI. Losses at the gene ends were 5 bases for V and 6 bases for J; bases not matched to a gene: 8. The CDR3 DNA sequence: TGTGCCAGCAGTAATACAGGGGGTCTAAAGACCCAGTACTTC. Its protein is CASSNTGGLKTQYF.

This clone was counted a few times. The V and J genes are TRBV9 and TRBJ1-1; TRBD1 matches 7 bases. The CDR3 totals 15 residues. With V trimmed by 4 bases and J by 6 bases, 12 bases remained unmatched. Germline V gene sequence: CDR1 SGDLS, CDR2 YYNGEE. The CDR3 DNA reads as TGTGCCAGCAGCCTCCGGACAGGTCCCAGTTCTGAAGCTTTCTTT. It yields the protein CASSLRTGPSSEAFF.

This clone was counted a few times. The V and J genes are TRBV4-2 and TRBJ1-1; 7 nucleotides align to TRBD1. Germline values: CDR1 LGHNA, CDR2 YNFKEQ. V lost 3 bases and J lost 2; bases outside the gene matches: 9. The CDR3 has 16 residues. CDR3 nucleotides: TGTGCCAGCAGCCAGAGACAGGGACTTCCTAACACTGAAGCTTTCTTT. Its protein product is CASSQRQGLPNTEAFF.

In this sample, this clone turned up a few times. The chain has TRBV4-3 and TRBJ1-1, with D tentatively TRBD1 (5 bases). The CDR3 has 15 residues. V gave up 1 base and J gave up 3 bases, with 12 bases separating them. Germline CDR1 reads LGHNA; CDR2 reads YSLEER. The CDR3 bases are TGCGCCAGCAGCCAAGCGGGGGTACTGGACACTGAAGCTTTCTTT. This sequence encodes CASSQAGVLDTEAFF.

The chain recombines TRBV4-3 with TRBJ2-2; no clear D gene. Between the trimmed V and J ends, which lost 2 bases and 0 bases, there was a span of 13 bases. The CDR3 runs to 17 residues. The germline V gene has CDR1 LGHNA and CDR2 YSLEER. The CDR3 region is CASSQSMRHPNTGELFF. DNA of the CDR3: TGCGCCAGCAGCCAATCCATGCGACATCCGAACACCGGGGAGCTGTTTTTT.

This clone was seen a few times. The DNA of the CDR3 is TGTGCCAGCAGCCAAGCGGAGTGGGGGGCCCAGTACTTC. This gives the protein CASSQAEWGAQYF. J is TRBJ2-5 and V is TRBV14, with D possibly TRBD2 on 6 matching bases. Germline CDR1 is SGHDN and CDR2 is FVKESK. The CDR3 consists of 13 residues. V gave up 1 base and J gave up 9 bases, with 12 bases separating them.

J is TRBJ1-1 and V is TRBV18; D gene unclear. CDR3 length: 17 amino acids. Germline V gene data show CDR1 as KGHSH and CDR2 as LQKENI. Trimming cost V 1 base and J 0 bases, with 15 bases left between them. The DNA for the CDR3 is TGTGCCAGCTCACCACTTGGTACATACAGCATGAACACTGAAGCTTTCTTT. As protein: CASSPLGTYSMNTEAFF.

V and J are TRBV29-1 and TRBJ2-2, with 8 bases aligning to TRBD2. Germline loops: CDR1 SQVTM, CDR2 ANQGSEA. With 4 bases clipped from V and 5 bases from J, the junction kept 15 bases outside the gene matches. The CDR3 runs to 17 residues. The CDR3 sequence is CSVVLAGTLIGTGELFF. In nucleotides, the CDR3 is TGCAGCGTTGTCCTAGCGGGCACCCTTATTGGAACCGGGGAGCTGTTTTTT.

The chain links TRBV28 to TRBJ1-1; the match to TRBD1 covers 8 bases. The CDR3 sequence is 16 residues long. V dropped 2 bases and J dropped 10; count of bases not matched to a gene: 15. Germline CDR1 is MDHEN and CDR2 is SYDVKM. The CDR3 DNA reads TGTGCCAGCAGTTTAACCGCAGGGGGCAATAGGCGTACAGCTTTCTTT. Its translation is CASSLTAGGNRRTAFF.

This clone was recorded a few times. In DNA, the CDR3 is TGCGCCACCCAGGACAGAAACGGCGGGGAGCTGTTTTTT. Protein: CATQDRNGGELFF. The chain joins TRBV5-1 to TRBJ2-2; possibly TRBD1 for D (6 bases). V shed 9 bases and J shed 7 bases, with 16 bases lying between them. CDR1 and CDR2 (germline): SGHRS, YFSETQ. The CDR3 loop spans 13 amino acids.

V usage is TRBV11-2 and J usage is TRBJ2-3; TRBD2 agrees at 13 bases. The CDR3 contains 16 residues. Germline CDR1 reads SGHAT; CDR2 reads FQNNGV. Losses at the gene ends were 5 bases for V and 4 bases for J; bases not matched to a gene: 6. The CDR3 coding sequence is TGTGCCAGCAGCGCACCGGGACTAGCGGGATCAGATACGCAGTATTTT. Amino acid sequence: CASSAPGLAGSDTQYF.

V usage is TRBV11-3 and J usage is TRBJ2-7; 8 bases map to TRBD1. After removal of 6 bases from V and 7 bases from J, the junction contained 14 bases not matched to a gene. Germline CDR1 is SGHNT and CDR2 is YENEEA. This CDR3 has 15 amino acids. CDR3 DNA sequence: TGTGCCAGCAGTCCCCTGGGACAGGCTCTTGGGGAGCAGTACTTC. Protein sequence: CASSPLGQALGEQYF.

The chain is built from TRBV29-1 and TRBJ1-2; no definite D call. Per the germline V gene, CDR1 is SQVTM and CDR2 is ANQGSEA. This CDR3 is built from 13 residues. With 3 bases removed from V and 0 bases from J, the gap between germline ends came to 8 bases. CDR3 residues: CSVEWQANYGYTF. CDR3 nucleotide sequence: TGCAGCGTTGAGTGGCAGGCTAACTATGGCTACACCTTC. Full variable domain (remainder filled in from reference TRBV29-1 and TRBJ1-2): SAVISQKPSRDICQRGTSLTIQCQVDSQVTMMFWYRQQPGQSLTLIATANQGSEATYESGFVIDKFPISRPNLTFSTLTVSNMSPEDSSIYLCSVEWQANYGYTFGSGTRLTVV.

The chain joins TRBV5-1 to TRBJ1-2, with 7 positions matching TRBD1. V was clipped by 4 bases and J by 5 bases; unmatched bases: 5. The CDR3 runs to 13 residues. Germline CDR1 SGHRS, CDR2 YFSETQ. The CDR3 nucleotides read TGCGCCAGCAGCACTGACAGGGTTTATGGCTACACCTTC. As protein: CASSTDRVYGYTF.

The CDR3 DNA follows: TGTGCCAGCAGTCCCCCGGGATTGAACACTGAAGCTTTCTTT. This translates into CASSPPGLNTEAFF. V is TRBV2 and J is TRBJ1-1; D unresolved. The V and J ends lost 5 bases and 0 bases respectively, with 10 bases between them. The CDR3 consists of 14 residues. Germline V gives CDR1 SNHLY, CDR2 FYNNEI. Drawing the rest from reference TRBV2 and TRBJ1-1, the complete variable domain is EPEVTQTPSHQVTQMGQEVILRCVPISNHLYFYWYRQILGQKVEFLVSFYNNEISEKSEIFDDQFSVERPDGSNFTLKIRSTKLEDSAMYFCASSPPGLNTEAFFGQGTRLTVV.

This sequence joins TRBV10-3 and TRBJ2-1, with TRBD1 matching over 7 bases. V gave up 11 bases and J gave up 1 base; unmatched junction bases: 11. Germline CDR1 ENHRY, CDR2 SYGVKD. The CDR3 has 15 amino acids. This chain's CDR3 is CAVAGQVGSYNEQFF. DNA for the CDR3: TGTGCCGTCGCAGGACAGGTGGGTTCCTACAATGAGCAGTTCTTC.

V and J are TRBV10-1 and TRBJ2-2; D may be TRBD1 (6 bases). Between the trimmed V and J ends, which lost 8 bases and 4 bases, there was a span of 11 bases. CDR1 is WNHNN, CDR2 SYGVQD, per germline (reference sequence). CDR3 length equals 13 residues. CDR3 bases: TGCGCCAGCGGGGGCAGATCCACCGGGGAGCTGTTTTTT. Encoded protein: CASGGRSTGELFF.

This clone was recorded a few times. V gene TRBV5-6 combines with J gene TRBJ1-1, with 7 bases aligning to TRBD1. Trimming at V came to 3 bases and at J to 8 bases, leaving 7 bases not matched to a gene. Germline CDR1 SGHDT, CDR2 YYEEEE. The CDR3 is 13 amino acids. The CDR3 is CASSSGTAQEAFF. Written as DNA, the CDR3 is TGTGCCAGCAGCTCCGGGACAGCCCAGGAAGCTTTCTTT.

This clone was observed a handful of times. The V and J genes are TRBV7-9 and TRBJ2-1; weak D call: TRBD2 (5 bases). V was cut by 1 base and J by 3 bases, with 7 bases left in between. CDR3 length equals 14 residues. CDR1 is SEHNR and CDR2 is FQNEAQ in the germline V gene (reference sequence). CDR3 bases: TGTGCCAGCAGCTTAGACGGGGACTACAATGAGCAGTTCTTC. Amino acid sequence: CASSLDGDYNEQFF.